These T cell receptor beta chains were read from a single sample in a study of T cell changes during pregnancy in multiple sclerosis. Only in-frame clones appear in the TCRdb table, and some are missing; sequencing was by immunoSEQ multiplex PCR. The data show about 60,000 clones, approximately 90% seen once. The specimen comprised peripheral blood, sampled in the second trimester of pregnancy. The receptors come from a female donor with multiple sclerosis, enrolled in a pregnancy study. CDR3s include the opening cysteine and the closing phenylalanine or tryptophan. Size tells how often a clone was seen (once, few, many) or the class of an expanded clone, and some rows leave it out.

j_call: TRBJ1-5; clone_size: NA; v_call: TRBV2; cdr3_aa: CASSLQGVGNQPQHF
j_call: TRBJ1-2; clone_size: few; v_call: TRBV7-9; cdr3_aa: CASSSPNYGYTF
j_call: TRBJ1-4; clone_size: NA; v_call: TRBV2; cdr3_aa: CASSEEDPGYGEKLFF
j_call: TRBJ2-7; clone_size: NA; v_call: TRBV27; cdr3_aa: CASRSYPGKQYF
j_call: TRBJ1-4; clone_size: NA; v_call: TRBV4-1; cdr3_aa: CASSRWTAREKLFF
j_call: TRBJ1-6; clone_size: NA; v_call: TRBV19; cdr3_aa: CASSSTGGSRYLHF
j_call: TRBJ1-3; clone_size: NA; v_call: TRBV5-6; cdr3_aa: CASSRYTGEHTIYF
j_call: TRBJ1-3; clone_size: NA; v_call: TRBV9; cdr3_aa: CASSVEGEGEENTIYF
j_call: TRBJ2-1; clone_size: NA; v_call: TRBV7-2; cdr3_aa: CASSSWDYPYNEQFF
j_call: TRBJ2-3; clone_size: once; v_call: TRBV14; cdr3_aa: CASSQGVGGATDTQYF
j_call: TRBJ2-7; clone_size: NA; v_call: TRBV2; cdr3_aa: CASSESGGSSYEQYF
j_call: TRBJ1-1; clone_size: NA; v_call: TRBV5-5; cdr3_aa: CASSLGDRLNTEAFF
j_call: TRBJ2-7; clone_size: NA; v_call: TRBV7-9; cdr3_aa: CASSLRQGGRGEQYF